These T cell receptor beta chains were read from a single sample in a study of blood T cells in healthy people across ages. TCRdb reanalysed the 5' RACE reads using MiXCR and keeps one entry per CDR3 protein. The sample includes hundreds of thousands of distinct CDR3 sequences, just over 55% seen only once; the top ten take roughly 24%. Sequenced sample: blood. The receptors here all came from a man aged 35 to 55 in good health. Each CDR3 is given with its conserved first and last residue. The D gene is left open where the match is weak. The size field is filled for only some rows; it gives once, few, many or a size class.

TRBJ2-1 - TRBV7-2 few CASSLYVGSSYNEQFF TGTGCCAGCAGCTTATACGTGGGGAGCTCCTACAATGAGCAGTTCTTC
TRBJ1-1 - TRBV14 few CASSQNVAVQNTEAFF TGTGCCAGCAGCCAAAATGTGGCAGTACAAAACACTGAAGCTTTCTTT
TRBJ2-3 TRBD1 TRBV7-2 - CASSAAQGASTDTQYF TGTGCCAGCAGCGCAGCTCAGGGGGCCAGCACAGATACGCAGTATTTT
TRBJ1-2 - TRBV29-1 - CSVQGRGGYTF TGCAGCGTCCAGGGGAGGGGTGGCTACACCTTC
TRBJ2-3 - TRBV12-3/TRBV12-4 - CASSPEAGDTQYF TGTGCCAGCAGCCCCGAAGCGGGAGATACGCAGTATTTT
TRBJ2-3 TRBD1 TRBV6-1 - CASKTSGTGYTQYF TGTGCCAGCAAGACTTCTGGGACAGGTTATACGCAGTATTTT
TRBJ2-1 TRBD2 TRBV3-1 once CASSPISSGGVKSYNEQFF TGTGCCAGCAGCCCCATCTCTAGCGGGGGAGTAAAATCCTACAATGAGCAGTTCTTC
TRBJ2-1 TRBD2 TRBV29-1 few CSIQGLAGVLHEQFF TGCAGCATTCAAGGACTAGCGGGAGTTTTGCATGAGCAGTTCTTC
TRBJ2-4 - TRBV6-2/TRBV6-3 few CASRDPPGFTKNIQYF TGTGCCAGCAGGGACCCCCCCGGCTTTACCAAAAACATTCAGTACTTC
TRBJ2-7 - TRBV12-3/TRBV12-4 - CASRRTAEGGYEQYF TGTGCCAGCAGGAGGACGGCGGAAGGCGGCTACGAGCAGTACTTC
TRBJ1-2 - TRBV20-1 - CSASLTTTYGYTF TGCAGTGCTAGTTTGACTACTACCTATGGCTACACCTTC
TRBJ1-2 - TRBV2 - CASSGPLGGGYTF TGTGCCAGCAGTGGGCCCCTGGGTGGTGGCTACACCTTC
TRBJ2-7 - TRBV19 - CASSGSVQGNEQYF TGTGCCAGTAGTGGATCGGTACAGGGAAACGAGCAGTACTTC
TRBJ1-1 - TRBV7-9 - CASSFVLGVNTEAFF TGTGCCAGCAGCTTTGTCCTGGGGGTTAACACTGAAGCTTTCTTT
TRBJ2-7 - TRBV7-9 few CASSRRLAYEQYF TGTGCCAGCAGCCGCCGACTTGCCTACGAGCAGTACTTC
TRBJ1-4 - TRBV6-1 - CASSDLSKGGEKLFF TGTGCCAGCAGTGACCTCTCGAAGGGGGGTGAAAAACTGTTTTTT
TRBJ2-1 - TRBV7-2 - CASSLDPRAYNEQFF TGTGCCAGCAGCTTAGACCCCCGGGCCTACAATGAGCAGTTCTTC
TRBJ2-7 - TRBV9 - CASSLLLRSADSYNEQYF TGTGCCAGCAGCCTCCTTCTGAGGTCTGCTGACTCCTACAATGAGCAGTACTTC
TRBJ2-1 TRBD2 TRBV7-8 - CASSLLWGTSGNEQFF TGTGCCAGCAGCTTACTGTGGGGGACTAGCGGGAATGAGCAGTTCTTC
TRBJ2-1 - TRBV27 - CASSFNLNEQFF TGTGCCAGCAGTTTTAATTTGAACGAGCAGTTCTTC
TRBJ1-1 TRBD1 TRBV29-1 - CSVTGQGTQKAFF TGCAGCGTCACGGGACAGGGGACCCAGAAAGCTTTCTTT
TRBJ2-7 TRBD2 TRBV10-3 - CAAPGLGDYNEQYF TGTGCCGCACCGGGACTAGGGGACTACAATGAGCAGTACTTC
TRBJ1-1 - TRBV29-1 few CSQKAGVSTEAFF TGCAGCCAAAAGGCCGGGGTTAGCACTGAAGCTTTCTTT
TRBJ2-5 TRBD2 TRBV6-2/TRBV6-3 - CASSLGTSGIRQETQYF TGTGCCAGCAGTCTCGGGACTAGCGGCATTCGACAAGAGACCCAGTACTTC
TRBJ1-4 - TRBV5-4 once CASSLAGSEKLFF TGTGCCAGCAGCTTGGCAGGGAGTGAAAAACTGTTTTTT
TRBJ2-5 - TRBV30 - CAWSRRSETQYF TGTGCCTGGAGCAGGCGATCGGAGACCCAGTACTTC
TRBJ2-3 TRBD2 TRBV6-2/TRBV6-3 - CASSDGLAGPDTQYF TGTGCCAGCAGTGACGGACTAGCGGGACCAGATACGCAGTATTTT
TRBJ2-5 - TRBV12-3/TRBV12-4 few CASSLIAGVETQYF TGTGCCAGCAGTTTAATCGCAGGGGTCGAGACCCAGTACTTC
TRBJ2-1 TRBD2 TRBV24-1 - CATSGLAGTRGEQFF TGTGCCACCAGTGGCCTAGCGGGAACTAGAGGTGAGCAGTTCTTC
TRBJ2-1 TRBD1 TRBV18 - CASSSTGGVYNEQFF TGTGCCAGCTCATCGACAGGGGGAGTATACAATGAGCAGTTCTTC
TRBJ2-5 - TRBV9 - CASSVDPRLQQETQYF TGTGCCAGCAGCGTAGACCCCCGGCTACAGCAAGAGACCCAGTACTTC
TRBJ2-1 TRBD2 TRBV12-3/TRBV12-4 - CASSLAVQRGYNEQFF TGTGCCAGCAGTTTAGCGGTACAGCGGGGTTACAATGAGCAGTTCTTC
TRBJ2-1 TRBD2 TRBV11-3 - CASSLEGGGLMAYNEQFF TGTGCCAGCAGCTTAGAGGGGGGGGGACTCATGGCCTACAATGAGCAGTTCTTC
TRBJ1-2 TRBD1 TRBV27 - CASSYGFETGGDGYTF TGTGCCAGCAGTTATGGATTCGAGACAGGGGGCGATGGCTACACCTTC
TRBJ2-3 TRBD2 TRBV18 - CASSPLGTSGITDTQYF TGTGCCAGCTCACCCCTCGGGACTAGCGGGATCACAGATACGCAGTATTTT
TRBJ2-1 TRBD2 TRBV10-3 - CAISGTSGRATNEQFF TGTGCCATCAGCGGGACTAGCGGGAGGGCCACTAATGAGCAGTTCTTC
TRBJ2-6 - TRBV9 - CASSPLGLAGANVLTF TGTGCCAGCAGCCCCTTGGGGTTAGCCGGGGCCAACGTCCTGACTTTC
TRBJ2-1 TRBD2 TRBV29-1 - CSVAGGIRSSYNEQFF TGCAGCGTAGCGGGGGGGATCCGGAGCTCCTACAATGAGCAGTTCTTC
TRBJ2-5 - TRBV4-1 - CASSQGGHPQETQYF TGCGCCAGCAGCCAAGGCGGTCACCCACAAGAGACCCAGTACTTC
TRBJ2-5 TRBD2 TRBV3-1 - CASSRRLAGAEETQYF TGTGCCAGCAGCCGCAGACTAGCGGGAGCAGAAGAGACCCAGTACTTC
TRBJ1-6 - TRBV4-1 - CASSQDALPNSPLHF TGCGCCAGCAGCCAAGATGCGCTACCCAACTCACCCCTCCACTTT
TRBJ1-1 - TRBV20-1 few CSARSRGRPNTEAFF TGCAGTGCTAGGTCTAGGGGGAGGCCGAACACTGAAGCTTTCTTT
TRBJ2-1 - TRBV7-3 - CASSQNRGGREQFF TGTGCCAGCAGCCAGAACAGGGGAGGTCGTGAGCAGTTCTTC
TRBJ1-1 - TRBV10-3 few CAIGPRSGPNTEAFF TGTGCCATAGGACCGAGGAGTGGTCCGAACACTGAAGCTTTCTTT
TRBJ2-3 TRBD2 TRBV6-2/TRBV6-3 - CASSYLLGLAQEVGTDTQYF TGTGCCAGCAGTTACCTTTTGGGACTAGCGCAGGAGGTCGGCACAGATACGCAGTATTTT
TRBJ2-7 TRBD2 TRBV28 - CASSLPLAAYEQYF TGTGCCAGCAGTTTACCCCTAGCGGCCTACGAGCAGTACTTC
TRBJ2-7 - TRBV6-5 few CASAPGRSTGQYF TGTGCCAGCGCTCCGGGCAGGTCGACGGGGCAGTACTTC
TRBJ2-5 TRBD1 TRBV7-9 few CASSLAGTGDGETQYF TGTGCCAGCAGCTTAGCGGGGACAGGGGATGGCGAGACCCAGTACTTC
TRBJ2-2 - TRBV6-6 - CASSNTGPPGRHGELFF TGTGCCAGCAGTAACACCGGGCCTCCTGGCAGGCACGGGGAGCTGTTTTTT